The next 18 T cell receptor beta chains were all read from a single sample in a study of cytotoxic CD8 clonotypes in ibrutinib-treated CLL. TCRdb's copy holds only in-frame clones and misses some; the assay was immunoSEQ multiplex PCR. The top ten hold 13% of the sample, which has about 200,000 clones, over 60% seen once. Source: PBMCs, taken after 24 months of ibrutinib treatment. Receptors were obtained from a human donor with chronic lymphocytic leukemia.

The genes are TRBV11-2 and TRBJ2-7, with 7 positions matching TRBD2. Germline CDR1 SGHAT, CDR2 FQNNGV. J lost 3 bases, V lost 5 bases, and 7 bases had no gene match. The CDR3 contains 14 residues. The chain's CDR3 is CASSGRLAVYEQYF. The CDR3 DNA reads TGTGCCAGCAGCGGGCGGCTAGCGGTCTACGAGCAGTACTTC.

This clone was detected only once. The chain links TRBV25-1 to TRBJ2-6; no reliable D call. Germline CDR1 is MGHDK and CDR2 is SYGVNS. This CDR3 region has 16 residues. V shed 4 bases and J shed 0 bases, with 10 bases lying between them. In DNA form, the CDR3 reads TGTGCCAGCAGTGCCCAAATCACCTCTGGGGCCAACGTCCTGACTTTC. Translating gives CASSAQITSGANVLTF.

The rearrangement joins TRBV7-9 to TRBJ1-2; weak D call: TRBD1 (5 bases). This CDR3 comprises 15 residues. Germline V gene data show CDR1 as SEHNR and CDR2 as FQNEAQ (reference sequence). Trimming left V 5 bases short and J 7 bases short, with 20 bases between. In DNA, the CDR3 is TGTGCCAGCAGCCCCGGGCGGGGGGGTGACTCTGGCTACACCTTC. Translation gives CASSPGRGGDSGYTF.

The genes are TRBV5-6 and TRBJ2-1; D is unclear. V was cut by 4 bases and J by 9 bases, with 14 bases left in between. Germline CDR1 reads SGHDT; CDR2 reads YYEEEE. This CDR3 is 13 amino acids long. The CDR3 sequence: CASSPVRGIEQFF. The CDR3 DNA reads TGTGCCAGCAGCCCGGTCCGCGGCATTGAGCAGTTCTTC.

The V call is TRBV5-6, the J call TRBJ1-3; no clear D gene. Trimming took 4 bases from V and 0 from J, leaving 14 bases between them. Germline CDR1 and CDR2: SGHDT and YYEEEE. The CDR3 has 16 amino acids. In nucleotides, the CDR3 is TGTGCCAGCAGCCCGGACGGGTTCTACTCTGGAAACACCATATATTTT. As protein: CASSPDGFYSGNTIYF.

The CDR3 region is CASSIRFGYTQYF. CDR3 DNA sequence: TGCGCCAGCAGCATCCGATTTGGGTATACGCAGTATTTT. The chain carries TRBV4-3 and TRBJ2-3; D is undetermined. This CDR3 has 13 residues. The germline gives CDR1 LGHNA, CDR2 YSLEER. V was shortened by 5 bases and J by 7 bases, with 13 bases between the two germline ends.

The chain recombines TRBV5-6 with TRBJ2-7; a possible D gene is TRBD2 (5 bases). V was cut by 4 bases and J by 3 bases, with 11 bases left in between. Per germline, CDR1 SGHDT and CDR2 YYEEEE. The CDR3 is 13 amino acids. The CDR3 DNA sequence: TGTGCCAGCAGCCCCGGCGGGTACTACGAGCAGTACTTC. It translates to CASSPGGYYEQYF.

The chain joins TRBV29-1 to TRBJ2-3; D gene unclear. Trimming pared 3 bases from V and 2 bases from J, leaving 9 bases between. Germline lookup yields CDR1 SQVTM and CDR2 ANQGSEA. The CDR3 has 13 residues. CDR3 sequence: CSVDLLNTDTQYF. The CDR3 bases are TGCAGCGTTGATTTACTGAACACAGATACGCAGTATTTT.

CDR3 sequence: CSAHDSSGYTF. In DNA form, the CDR3 reads TGCAGTGCTCACGACAGTAGCGGCTACACCTTC. V and J are TRBV20-1 and TRBJ1-2; maybe TRBD1 (5 bases). Germline V lookup: CDR1 DFQATT, CDR2 SNEGSKA (reference sequence). This CDR3 is 11 amino acids long. Trimming stripped 5 bases from V and 8 bases from J, with 12 bases between.

The chain couples TRBV28 to TRBJ2-7; 16 bases match TRBD2. The V segment lost 11 bases and the J segment 0 bases; nucleotides outside the gene matches: 13. Germline values: CDR1 MDHEN, CDR2 SYDVKM. The CDR3 is 18 amino acids. CDR3 amino acids: CAVSPGLAGGSSSYEQYF. In nucleotides, the CDR3 is TGTGCCGTGTCACCGGGACTAGCGGGAGGGTCGAGCTCCTACGAGCAGTACTTC.

In its sample, this clone was seen a few times. Here the CDR3 DNA reads TGTGCCAGCAGTTTTTTAGGACCCGACTACGAGCAGTACTTC. It specifies CASSFLGPDYEQYF. The chain is built from TRBV27 and TRBJ2-7; D is unresolved. Germline values: CDR1 MNHEY, CDR2 SMNVEV (reference sequence). The CDR3 runs 14 residues. Trimming stripped 3 bases from V and 3 bases from J, with 12 bases between.

The rearrangement joins TRBV4-1 to TRBJ2-3; 10 nucleotides line up with TRBD2. V trimming: 0 bases; J trimming: 6 bases; junction bases outside the gene matches: 9. The CDR3 has 17 residues. Germline V lookup: CDR1 MGHRA, CDR2 YSYEKL. CDR3 bases: TGCGCCAGCAGCCAAGATCCGGTAGCGGGAGGATACGATACGCAGTATTTT. Its translation: CASSQDPVAGGYDTQYF.

The genes are TRBV4-2 and TRBJ2-1; no clear D. The CDR3 has 14 amino acids. Trimming removed 1 base at V and 4 bases at J, with 8 bases between. Looked up from germline, CDR1 is LGHNA and CDR2 is YNFKEQ. For the CDR3, the DNA is TGTGCCAGCAGCCAAGGGGCTACTTACAATGAGCAGTTCTTC. As protein: CASSQGATYNEQFF.

The chain has TRBV7-9 and TRBJ2-7, with D perhaps matching TRBD2 (6 bases). The CDR3 totals 13 residues. Germline-derived CDR1 and CDR2 are SEHNR and FQNEAQ (reference sequence). V was cut by 8 bases and J by 0 bases, with 11 bases left in between. CDR3 amino acids: CASFSGASYEQYF. In nucleotides, the CDR3 is TGTGCCAGCTTTAGCGGAGCCTCCTACGAGCAGTACTTC. Based on the CDR3 plus reference TRBV7-9 and TRBJ2-7, the full variable domain is DTGVSQNPRHKITKRGQNVTFRCDPISEHNRLYWYRQTLGQGPEFLTYFQNEAQLEKSRLLSDRFSAERPKGSFSTLEIQRTEQGDSAMYLCASFSGASYEQYFGPGTRLTVT.

V and J are TRBV19 and TRBJ1-1; 7 bases are shared with TRBD1. Germline-derived CDR1 and CDR2 are LNHDA and SQIVND (reference sequence). Trimming took 3 bases from V and 10 from J; bases not matched to a gene: 8. The CDR3 has 13 amino acids. The CDR3 region is CASSIGTVPRAFF. The CDR3 DNA reads as TGTGCCAGTAGTATTGGGACAGTCCCTCGAGCTTTCTTT.

V and J are TRBV2 and TRBJ2-2, with D tentatively TRBD2 (6 bases). CDR1 is SNHLY, CDR2 FYNNEI, per germline. CDR3 size: 15 residues. Trimming pared 11 bases from V and 4 bases from J, leaving 20 bases between. CDR3 sequence reads: CAGSPWRAVTGELFF. Written as DNA, the CDR3 is TGTGCCGGGTCCCCGTGGAGGGCCGTCACCGGGGAGCTGTTTTTT.

The chain employs TRBV19 and TRBJ2-3; D ambiguous. The V end lost 7 bases, the J end lost 4 bases, and 12 bases lay between the germline ends. From germline, CDR1 is LNHDA and CDR2 SQIVND (reference sequence). The CDR3 has 13 amino acids. DNA for the CDR3: TGTGCCAGTACCTCGGCTGGTGCAGATACGCAGTATTTT. It encodes CASTSAGADTQYF.

This chain links TRBV28 with TRBJ2-5; D gene unclear. Trimming took off 3 bases at V and 3 bases at J, with 11 bases between the two ends. The CDR3 runs 14 residues. CDR1 is MDHEN and CDR2 is SYDVKM in the germline V gene. For the CDR3, the DNA is TGTGCCAGCAGTTTTTCGGTGATCGAAGAGACCCAGTACTTC. This codes for CASSFSVIEETQYF.